This TCR beta chain was obtained from a study of T cell responses to AZD1222 COVID-19 vaccine. Regarding the study as a whole: CD4 TCRs covered the whole spike, strongest at regions 160-218 and 743-854.

CDR1 and CDR2 from the germline V gene are MNHEY and SMNVEV (reference sequence). V lost 2 bases, J lost 7 bases, and 11 bases lay in between. The CDR3 covers 13 residues. Comments on this clone: The antigen remains unidentified.

Generated by immunoSEQ multiplex PCR, the TCRdb table keeps only in-frame clones and is missing some. The data hold 120,000 to 150,000 clones, with around 90% observed a single time. The receptor comes from an adult who received the AZD1222 COVID-19 vaccine. This sequence joins TRBV27 and TRBJ1-2; D is perhaps TRBD1 (6 bases). This material consisted of peripheral blood, taken 28 days after the second AZD1222 dose. CDR3 coding DNA: TGTGCCAGCAGTTTAGGGGGCGGCTCTGGCTACACCTTC. This gives the protein CASSLGGGSGYTF.